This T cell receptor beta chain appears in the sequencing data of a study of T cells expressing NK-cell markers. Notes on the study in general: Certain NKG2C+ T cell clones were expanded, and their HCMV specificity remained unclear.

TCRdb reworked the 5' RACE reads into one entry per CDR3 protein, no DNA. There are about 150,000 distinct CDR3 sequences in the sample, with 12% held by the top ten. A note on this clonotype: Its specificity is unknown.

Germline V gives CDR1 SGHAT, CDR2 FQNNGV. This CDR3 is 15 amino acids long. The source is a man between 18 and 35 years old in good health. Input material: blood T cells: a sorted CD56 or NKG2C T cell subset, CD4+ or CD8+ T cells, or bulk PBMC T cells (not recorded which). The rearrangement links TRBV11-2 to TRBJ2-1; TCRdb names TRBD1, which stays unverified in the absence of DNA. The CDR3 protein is CASSFGQGRHNEQFF.